This TCR beta chain came from a study of CXCR3-negative and CXCR3-positive naive CD8 T cells. All TRB cDNA libraries came from 5' RACE performed with UMI labels. TCRdb re-called the 5' RACE reads and shows each CDR3 protein once, DNA omitted. The listing contains 20,000 to 25,000 distinct CDR3 sequences. CDR3 length: 15 amino acids. The germline V gene encodes CDR1 SQVTM and CDR2 ANQGSEA. The chain links TRBV29-1 to TRBJ2-1. The sequencing sample was made of memory CD8+ T cells from blood. The sequence came from a human donor in good health. Some clones in this sample may be carry-over from other donors' samples. The chain's CDR3 is CSVSVEMSSYNEQFF.